Detailed here is one T cell receptor (beta chain). This sample was included in a study of shared clonotypes between healthy human individuals. CDR1 and CDR2 (germline): LNHDA, SQIVND (reference sequence). The CDR3 runs 15 residues. V was pared by 1 base and J by 0 bases, with 3 bases of the junction left unmatched. Data came from immunoSEQ multiplex PCR; TCRdb stores just in-frame clones and leaves some out. The sample includes about 1.1 million clones, 70% to 80% of them seen just once. The specimen was memory CD4+ T cells from PBMCs. Subset reported: CD45RA-negative fraction. V and J are TRBV19 and TRBJ2-7; 7 bases are shared with TRBD2. The sequence derives from a man aged 18 to 35 in good health. Some clones in this sample may be carry-over from other donors' samples. The CDR3 sequence: CASSIVGGSSYEQYF. In DNA form, the CDR3 reads TGTGCCAGTAGTATAGTTGGCGGGAGCTCCTACGAGCAGTACTTC.